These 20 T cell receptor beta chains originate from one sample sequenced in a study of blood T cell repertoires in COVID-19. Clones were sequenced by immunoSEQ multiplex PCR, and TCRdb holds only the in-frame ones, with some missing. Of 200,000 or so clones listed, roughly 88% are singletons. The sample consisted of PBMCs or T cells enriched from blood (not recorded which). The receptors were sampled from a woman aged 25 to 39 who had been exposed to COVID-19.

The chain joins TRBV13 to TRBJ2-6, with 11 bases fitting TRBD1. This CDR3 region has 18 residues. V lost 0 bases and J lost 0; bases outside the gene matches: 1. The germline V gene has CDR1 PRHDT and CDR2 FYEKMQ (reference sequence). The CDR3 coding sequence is TGTGCCAGCAGCTTAGGAGGGACAGGGGGCTCTGGGGCCAACGTCCTGACTTTC. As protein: CASSLGGTGGSGANVLTF. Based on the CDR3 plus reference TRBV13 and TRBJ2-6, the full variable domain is AAGVIQSPRHLIKEKRETATLKCYPIPRHDTVYWYQQGPGQDPQFLISFYEKMQSDKGSIPDRFSAQQFSDYHSELNMSSLELGDSALYFCASSLGGTGGSGANVLTFGAGSRLTVL.

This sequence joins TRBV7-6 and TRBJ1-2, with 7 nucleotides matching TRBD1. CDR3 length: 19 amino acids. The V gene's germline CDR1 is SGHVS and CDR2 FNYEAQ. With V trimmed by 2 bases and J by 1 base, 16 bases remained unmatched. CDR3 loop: CASSLFPPQPGQFNYGYTF. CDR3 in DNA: TGTGCCAGCAGCTTATTCCCCCCCCAACCGGGACAGTTTAACTATGGCTACACCTTC. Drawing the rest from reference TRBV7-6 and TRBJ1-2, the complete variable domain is GAGVSQSPRYKVTKRGQDVALRCDPISGHVSLYWYRQALGQGPEFLTYFNYEAQQDKSGLPNDRFSAERPEGSISTLTIQRTEQRDSAMYRCASSLFPPQPGQFNYGYTFGSGTRLTVV.

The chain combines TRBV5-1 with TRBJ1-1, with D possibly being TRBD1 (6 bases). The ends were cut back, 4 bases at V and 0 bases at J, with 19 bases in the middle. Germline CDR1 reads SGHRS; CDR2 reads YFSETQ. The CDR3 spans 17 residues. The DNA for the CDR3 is TGCGCCAGCAGCCCGCTTCCTGCAGGGACAATGAACACTGAAGCTTTCTTT. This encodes CASSPLPAGTMNTEAFF.

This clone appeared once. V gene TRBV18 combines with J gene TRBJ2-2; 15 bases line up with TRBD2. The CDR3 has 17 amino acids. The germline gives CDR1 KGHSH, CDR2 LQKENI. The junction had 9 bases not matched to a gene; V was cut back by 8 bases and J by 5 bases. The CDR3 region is CASRPGLAGGRTGELFF. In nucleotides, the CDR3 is TGTGCCAGCCGGCCGGGACTAGCGGGAGGCCGGACCGGGGAGCTGTTTTTT. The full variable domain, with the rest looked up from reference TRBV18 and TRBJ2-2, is NAGVMQNPRHLVRRRGQEARLRCSPMKGHSHVYWYRQLPEEGLKFMVYLQKENIIDESGMPKERFSAEFPKEGPSILRIQQVVRGDSAAYFCASRPGLAGGRTGELFFGEGSRLTVL.

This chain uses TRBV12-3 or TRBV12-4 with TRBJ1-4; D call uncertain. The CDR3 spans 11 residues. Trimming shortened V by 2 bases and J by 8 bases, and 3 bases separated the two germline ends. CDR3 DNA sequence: TGTGCCAGCAGTTTACGGGAAAAACTGTTTTTT. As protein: CASSLREKLFF.

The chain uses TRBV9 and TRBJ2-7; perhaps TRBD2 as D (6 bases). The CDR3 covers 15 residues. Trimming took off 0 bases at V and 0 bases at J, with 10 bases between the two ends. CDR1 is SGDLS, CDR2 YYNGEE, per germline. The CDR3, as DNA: TGTGCCAGCAGCGTAGGTGCGACTAGCTCCTACGAGCAGTACTTC. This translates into CASSVGATSSYEQYF.

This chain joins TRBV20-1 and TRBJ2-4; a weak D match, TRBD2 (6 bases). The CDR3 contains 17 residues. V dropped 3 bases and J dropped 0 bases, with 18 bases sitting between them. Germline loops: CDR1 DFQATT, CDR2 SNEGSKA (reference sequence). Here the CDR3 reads CSASFVAGSLAKNIQYF. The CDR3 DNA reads TGCAGTGCTAGTTTCGTGGCGGGGTCACTAGCCAAAAACATTCAGTACTTC.

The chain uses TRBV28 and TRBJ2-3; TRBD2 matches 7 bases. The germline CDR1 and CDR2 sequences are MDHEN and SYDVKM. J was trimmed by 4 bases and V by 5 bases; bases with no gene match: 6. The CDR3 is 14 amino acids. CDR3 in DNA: TGTGCCAGCAGTGTGGGCGGGAGTCCAGATACGCAGTATTTT. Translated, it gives CASSVGGSPDTQYF.

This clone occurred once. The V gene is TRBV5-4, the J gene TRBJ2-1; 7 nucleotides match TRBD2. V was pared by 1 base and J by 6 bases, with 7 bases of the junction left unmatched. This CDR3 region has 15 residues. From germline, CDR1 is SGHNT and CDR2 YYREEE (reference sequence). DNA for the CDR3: TGTGCCAGCAGCTTGAGTGGGAGGGTTATCAATGAGCAGTTCTTC. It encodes CASSLSGRVINEQFF.

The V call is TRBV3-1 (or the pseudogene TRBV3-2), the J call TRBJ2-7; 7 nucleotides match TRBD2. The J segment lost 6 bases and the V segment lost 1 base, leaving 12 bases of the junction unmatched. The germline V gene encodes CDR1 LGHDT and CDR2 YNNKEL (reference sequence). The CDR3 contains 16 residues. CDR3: CASSQGASAGFSEQYF. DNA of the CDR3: TGTGCCAGCAGCCAAGGGGCCTCAGCGGGATTTTCCGAGCAGTACTTC.

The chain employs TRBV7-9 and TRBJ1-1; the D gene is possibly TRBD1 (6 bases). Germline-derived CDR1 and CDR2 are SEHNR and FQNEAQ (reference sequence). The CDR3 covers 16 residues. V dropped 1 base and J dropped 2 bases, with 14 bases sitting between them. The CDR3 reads CASSLGSGVGNTEAFF. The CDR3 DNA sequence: TGTGCCAGCAGCTTAGGGTCAGGGGTGGGTAACACTGAAGCTTTCTTT.

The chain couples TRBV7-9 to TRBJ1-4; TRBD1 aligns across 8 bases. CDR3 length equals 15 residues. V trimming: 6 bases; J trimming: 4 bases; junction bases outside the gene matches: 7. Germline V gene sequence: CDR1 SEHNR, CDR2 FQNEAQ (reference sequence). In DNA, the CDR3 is TGTGCCAGCAGTAGGCGGGGACAGGATAATGAAAAACTGTTTTTT. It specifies CASSRRGQDNEKLFF.

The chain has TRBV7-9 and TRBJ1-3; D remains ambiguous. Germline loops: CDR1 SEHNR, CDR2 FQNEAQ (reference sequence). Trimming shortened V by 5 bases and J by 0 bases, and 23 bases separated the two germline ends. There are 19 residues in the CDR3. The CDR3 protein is CASSAGITANQFSGNTIYF. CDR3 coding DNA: TGTGCCAGCAGCGCGGGCATCACCGCCAACCAATTCTCTGGAAACACCATATATTTT.

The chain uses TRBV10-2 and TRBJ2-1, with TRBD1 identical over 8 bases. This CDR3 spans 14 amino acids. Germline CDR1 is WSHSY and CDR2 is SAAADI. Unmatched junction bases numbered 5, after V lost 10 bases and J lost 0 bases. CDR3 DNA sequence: TGCGCCACCGACAGGGGCCTCTCCTACAATGAGCAGTTCTTC. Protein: CATDRGLSYNEQFF.

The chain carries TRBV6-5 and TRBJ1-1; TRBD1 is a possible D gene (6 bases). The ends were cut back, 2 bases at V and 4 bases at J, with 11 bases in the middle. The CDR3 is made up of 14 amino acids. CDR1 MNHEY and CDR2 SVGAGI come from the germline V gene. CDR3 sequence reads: CASSYRAGATEAFF. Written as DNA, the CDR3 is TGTGCCAGCAGTTACAGGGCGGGGGCCACTGAAGCTTTCTTT.

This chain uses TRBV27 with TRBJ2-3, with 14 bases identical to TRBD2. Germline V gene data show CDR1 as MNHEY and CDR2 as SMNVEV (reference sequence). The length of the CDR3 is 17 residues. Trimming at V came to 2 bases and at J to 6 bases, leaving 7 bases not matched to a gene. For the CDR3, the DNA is TGTGCCAGCAGTTTAATCGGGACTAGCGGGAGTCTGGATACGCAGTATTTT. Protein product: CASSLIGTSGSLDTQYF.

The CDR3 DNA reads as TGTGCCAGCAGTTTTAGCGGGAGGGCCTACAATGAGCAGTTCTTC. Its translation: CASSFSGRAYNEQFF. The chain has TRBV25-1 and TRBJ2-1; 11 bases are a match to TRBD2. V trimming: 5 bases; J trimming: 2 bases; junction bases outside the gene matches: 2. CDR1 and CDR2 from the germline V gene are MGHDK and SYGVNS. CDR3 length: 15 residues.

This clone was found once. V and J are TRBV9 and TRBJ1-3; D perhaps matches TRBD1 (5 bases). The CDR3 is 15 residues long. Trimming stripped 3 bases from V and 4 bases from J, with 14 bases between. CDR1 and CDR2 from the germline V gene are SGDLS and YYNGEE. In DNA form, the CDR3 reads TGTGCCAGCAGCGAGGGGAGGTGGGGGGGAAACACCATATATTTT. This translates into CASSEGRWGGNTIYF.

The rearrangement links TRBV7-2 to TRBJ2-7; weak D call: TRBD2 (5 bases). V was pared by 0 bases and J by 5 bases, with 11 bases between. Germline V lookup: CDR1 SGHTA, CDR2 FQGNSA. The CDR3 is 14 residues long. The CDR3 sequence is CASSLALSGNEQYF. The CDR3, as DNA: TGTGCCAGCAGCTTAGCCCTCTCGGGAAACGAGCAGTACTTC.

The CDR3 here is CASSLLGSGRTGELFF. For the CDR3, the DNA is TGTGCCAGCAGCCTCCTCGGTAGCGGGAGAACCGGGGAGCTGTTTTTT. The chain carries TRBV11-2 and TRBJ2-2; 9 bases are shared with TRBD2. Germline V lookup: CDR1 SGHAT, CDR2 FQNNGV. The V segment lost 5 bases and the J segment 5 bases; nucleotides outside the gene matches: 9. The CDR3 consists of 16 residues.